The T cell receptor beta chain described here comes from a study of T cells in Graves' hyperthyroidism and ophthalmopathy. Study outcomes and limitations: Ophthalmopathy prediction by the model preceded onset by a median roughly 6 months.

With respect to this clonotype: What it binds is not known.

Germline V gene lookup returns CDR1 SGHAT and CDR2 FQNNGV. The CDR3 sequence is 17 residues long. J lost 2 bases, V lost 2 bases, and 9 bases had no gene match. It was RNA transcripts that yielded the amplified TCR beta CDR3 regions. HTBI primers drove first-round RT-PCR of the TCR CDR3. Each CDR3 protein gets one entry after TCRdb re-called the multiplex PCR reads with MiXCR. The sample records 650,000 to 800,000 distinct CDR3 sequences, 45% being singletons. The V call is TRBV11-2, the J call TRBJ2-7; TRBD1 matches 10 bases. This TCR derives from an adult man with Graves' disease, either hyperthyroidism or ophthalmopathy (not recorded which). The sequenced sample consisted of peripheral blood or thyroid tissue (not recorded which). The CDR3 DNA reads as TGTGCCAGCAGCTTATTTGGGGGGACAGGGGCAGCCTACGAGCAGTACTTC. Its translation: CASSLFGGTGAAYEQYF.